A selection of T cell receptor beta chains follows, all from one sample in a study of T cell repertoires in cytomegalovirus infection. TCRdb itself ran the reads through MiXCR, one entry per CDR3 protein. This sample has about 330,000 distinct CDR3 sequences, with more than 9% found just once. The sequencing sample was made of PBMCs. These receptors came from a human donor in good health (CMV status not recorded). Some clones in this sample may be carry-over from other donors' samples. Both conserved end residues are part of each CDR3. Fields, in order: D gene, J gene, V gene, clone size, CDR3 DNA, CDR3 protein. A D gene is named only where the DNA matches it firmly. Expanded clones get a size class; other rows say once, few or many, or leave the size out.

D gene: -; J gene: TRBJ1-5; V gene: TRBV7-9; clone size: -; CDR3 DNA: TGTGCCAGCAGCTTAGTGTCGCTGAATGAGTGGGGGTCAGATCAGCCCCAGCATTTT; CDR3 protein: CASSLVSLNEWGSDQPQHF
D gene: -; J gene: TRBJ1-2; V gene: TRBV20-1; clone size: few; CDR3 DNA: TGCAGTGCAACTGAGGGGACACGAGGCTACACCTTC; CDR3 protein: CSATEGTRGYTF
D gene: TRBD2; J gene: TRBJ2-3; V gene: TRBV7-8; clone size: many; CDR3 DNA: TGTGCCAGCAGCGACAGCGGGGGCATGGATACGCAGTATTTT; CDR3 protein: CASSDSGGMDTQYF
D gene: -; J gene: TRBJ2-1; V gene: TRBV5-8; clone size: -; CDR3 DNA: TGTGCCAGCAGCCGGGACCCATCTAGAAGATACAATGAGCAGTTCTTC; CDR3 protein: CASSRDPSRRYNEQFF
D gene: -; J gene: TRBJ2-2; V gene: TRBV6-1; clone size: many; CDR3 DNA: TGTGCCAGCAGGGCTTCGGGGAGTCTAAGCACCGGGGAGCTGTTTTTT; CDR3 protein: CASRASGSLSTGELFF
D gene: -; J gene: TRBJ1-1; V gene: TRBV5-6; clone size: -; CDR3 DNA: TGTGCCAGCAGCATAGGGGGGTTCACTGAAGCTTTCTTT; CDR3 protein: CASSIGGFTEAFF
D gene: TRBD2; J gene: TRBJ2-1; V gene: TRBV7-2; clone size: many; CDR3 DNA: TGTGCCAGCAGGACTAGCGGGAGTGAATCCTACAATGAGCAGTTCTTC; CDR3 protein: CASRTSGSESYNEQFF
D gene: TRBD2; J gene: TRBJ2-7; V gene: TRBV5-3; clone size: few; CDR3 DNA: TGTGCCAGCAGCTACCGGACTAGACTCTCCTACGAGCAGTACTTC; CDR3 protein: CASSYRTRLSYEQYF
D gene: TRBD1; J gene: TRBJ1-2; V gene: TRBV7-2; clone size: many; CDR3 DNA: TGTGCCAGCAGCCTTCCAGGGGGCATCAACTATGGCTACACCTTC; CDR3 protein: CASSLPGGINYGYTF
D gene: TRBD1; J gene: TRBJ1-1; V gene: TRBV3-1; clone size: -; CDR3 DNA: TGTGCCAGCAGCCAAGCCGGGACAGTTTCCCGAGCTTTCTTT; CDR3 protein: CASSQAGTVSRAFF
D gene: -; J gene: TRBJ1-1; V gene: TRBV20-1; clone size: -; CDR3 DNA: TGCAGTGCTACAATTCATGGGGGTACTGAAGCTTTCTTT; CDR3 protein: CSATIHGGTEAFF
D gene: TRBD2; J gene: TRBJ2-7; V gene: TRBV25-1; clone size: few; CDR3 DNA: TGTGCCAGCAGTGAATATATAGCGGGCCTCGACGAGCAGTACTTC; CDR3 protein: CASSEYIAGLDEQYF
D gene: -; J gene: TRBJ2-3; V gene: TRBV7-2; clone size: few; CDR3 DNA: TGTGCCGGGGGGTTCGGGGGTACGCAGTATTTT; CDR3 protein: CAGGFGGTQYF